These 20 T cell receptor beta chains were sequenced from one sample in a study of shared clonotypes between healthy human individuals (TCRdb year 2020). The library was made by the immunoSEQ multiplex PCR assay. As stored in TCRdb, this immuneACCESS dataset retains in-frame rearrangements with V and J assigned. A fraction of the clones does not appear; measured against another copy, unresolved V genes explain less than half of the discrepancy, and the remainder lacks a known reason. This sample gives about 2.4 million clones in total; over 85% of them show up just once. About 0.34% of the sample is taken by the ten largest. What was sequenced was naive CD4+ T cells from PBMCs. This specimen's cell subset or site label, interpreted: CD45RA+ positively selected. Receptors originate from a man in his late teens or twenties in good health. Some clones in this sample may be carry-over from other donors' samples.

The rearrangement joins TRBV29-1 to TRBJ2-1; TRBD2 is a possible D gene (6 bases). Germline loops: CDR1 SQVTM, CDR2 ANQGSEA. Trimming removed 3 bases at V and 7 bases at J, with 16 bases between. The CDR3 has 14 amino acids. This CDR3 reads CSVERGSAGNEQFF. In DNA form, the CDR3 reads TGCAGCGTTGAGCGAGGGTCGGCGGGGAATGAGCAGTTCTTC.

The rearrangement uses TRBV19 and TRBJ2-7; maybe TRBD1 (5 bases). This CDR3 is built from 14 residues. Trimming took off 3 bases at V and 8 bases at J, with 17 bases between the two ends. Germline assignment: CDR1 LNHDA and CDR2 SQIVND (reference sequence). The CDR3 bases are TGTGCCAGTAGTATCGGGCAGGGTGTCTTTCAGCAGTACTTC. This codes for CASSIGQGVFQQYF.

The chain employs TRBV11-2 and TRBJ2-6; D is possibly TRBD1 (6 bases). Trimming shortened V by 5 bases and J by 0 bases, and 11 bases separated the two germline ends. Germline values: CDR1 SGHAT, CDR2 FQNNGV. CDR3 size: 16 residues. The CDR3 nucleotides are TGTGCCAGCAGCCCTAGACAGGTCTCTGGGGCCAACGTCCTGACTTTC. This codes for CASSPRQVSGANVLTF.

About this clone itself: One end of the junction varies from germline; a read error may be responsible. The chain employs TRBV28 and TRBJ1-2, with TRBD1 identical over 8 bases. From germline, CDR1 is MDHEN and CDR2 SYDVKM. This CDR3 has 16 amino acids. CDR3 in amino acids: CASNLGGTGGIDGYTF. CDR3 nucleotide sequence: TGTGCCAGCAATTTAGGGGGTACAGGGGGTATAGATGGCTACACCTTC.

The chain is built from TRBV6-1 and TRBJ2-3, with no clear D. This CDR3 has 12 amino acids. V was clipped by 5 bases and J by 6 bases, with 9 bases between them. From germline, CDR1 is MNHNS and CDR2 SASEGT. This CDR3 reads CASSYQADTQYF. The CDR3 nucleotides are TGTGCCAGCAGTTATCAGGCGGATACGCAGTATTTT.

The chain carries TRBV4-3 and TRBJ2-3; D is uncertain. Trimming cost V 2 bases and J 8 bases, with 14 bases left between them. Germline loops: CDR1 LGHNA, CDR2 YSLEER. The CDR3 consists of 14 residues. The CDR3 sequence: CASSQSLWPTTQYF. Written as DNA, the CDR3 is TGCGCCAGCAGCCAATCCCTGTGGCCGACTACGCAGTATTTT.

Here the CDR3 reads CASSRARLATQETQYF. CDR3 DNA: TGTGCCAGCAGCAGGGCGAGACTAGCGACTCAAGAGACCCAGTACTTC. The rearrangement joins TRBV11-2 to TRBJ2-5; 8 bases are shared with TRBD2. The J segment lost 2 bases and the V segment lost 5 bases, leaving 10 bases of the junction unmatched. Germline V CDR1 and CDR2: SGHAT, FQNNGV. This CDR3 region has 16 residues.

V is TRBV27 and J is TRBJ2-5; D remains unclear. V was trimmed by 3 bases and J by 2 bases, leaving 10 bases between them. CDR1 is MNHEY and CDR2 is SMNVEV in the germline V gene (reference sequence). This CDR3 contains 14 residues. The DNA of the CDR3 is TGTGCCAGCAGTTTTAACTACCGACAAGAGACCCAGTACTTC. This codes for CASSFNYRQETQYF.

This chain connects TRBV4-1 to TRBJ2-5; 8 bases fit TRBD2. This CDR3 region has 15 residues. Germline CDR1 is MGHRA and CDR2 is YSYEKL. V gave up 2 bases and J gave up 0 bases; unmatched junction bases: 2. The CDR3 DNA sequence: TGCGCCAGCAGCCAAACGGGGGGGCACCAAGAGACCCAGTACTTC. It translates to CASSQTGGHQETQYF.

The chain combines TRBV29-1 with TRBJ2-2, with TRBD1 as a possible D gene (6 bases). Germline V gene data show CDR1 as SQVTM and CDR2 as ANQGSEA. Trimming took 7 bases from V and 4 from J, leaving 13 bases between them. This CDR3 contains 13 residues. CDR3: CSARKTGTGELFF. As DNA, the CDR3 is TGCAGCGCCCGCAAGACAGGCACCGGGGAGCTGTTTTTT.

The genes are TRBV28 and TRBJ1-5, with D uncertain. V lost 8 bases, J lost 7 bases, and 12 bases lay in between. The germline gives CDR1 MDHEN, CDR2 SYDVKM. The CDR3 totals 12 residues. The CDR3 coding sequence is TGTGCCAGCGGCAAGTTATGGCAGCCCCAGCATTTT. Its translation: CASGKLWQPQHF.

The genes are TRBV28 and TRBJ2-7; D gene ambiguous. The germline gives CDR1 MDHEN, CDR2 SYDVKM. The CDR3 runs 14 residues. V was clipped by 3 bases and J by 6 bases, with 15 bases between them. The CDR3 nucleotides are TGTGCCAGCAGTTTGGTCAGCGCCTGGAGCGAGCAGTACTTC. Translated, it gives CASSLVSAWSEQYF.

The V and J genes are TRBV13 and TRBJ1-3, with 8 bases identical to TRBD1. CDR1 is PRHDT and CDR2 is FYEKMQ in the germline V gene (reference sequence). The ends lost 2 bases at V and 4 bases at J; junction bases unmatched: 1. The CDR3 is 14 amino acids. The CDR3 bases are TGTGCCAGCAGCTTACGGGACAGGGGAAACACCATATATTTT. Translation: CASSLRDRGNTIYF.

The V gene is TRBV5-1, the J gene TRBJ1-6; D uncertain. The V gene's germline CDR1 is SGHRS and CDR2 YFSETQ. This CDR3 comprises 16 residues. V was trimmed by 4 bases and J by 0 bases, leaving 11 bases between them. The CDR3 DNA follows: TGCGCCAGCAGCGTTACCGGGAGCTCCTATAATTCACCCCTCCACTTT. Translated: CASSVTGSSYNSPLHF.

The genes are TRBV6-1 and TRBJ1-1; no reliable D call. V was shortened by 4 bases and J by 0 bases, with 6 bases between the two germline ends. Germline V gene data show CDR1 as MNHNS and CDR2 as SASEGT. This CDR3 has 13 residues. This chain's CDR3 is CASSGSVNTEAFF. In DNA, the CDR3 is TGTGCCAGCAGTGGGAGTGTGAACACTGAAGCTTTCTTT.

The CDR3 protein is CASAEGGFTDTQYF. CDR3 DNA: TGTGCCAGCGCGGAGGGAGGGTTCACAGATACGCAGTATTTT. This rearrangement joins TRBV7-3 to TRBJ2-3; 7 positions agree with TRBD2. There are 14 residues in the CDR3. The V segment lost 8 bases and the J segment 2 bases; nucleotides outside the gene matches: 7. The V gene's germline CDR1 is SGHTA and CDR2 FQGTGA.

This chain joins TRBV2 and TRBJ2-6, with D unresolved. CDR1 is SNHLY and CDR2 is FYNNEI in the germline V gene. With 6 bases removed from V and 0 bases from J, the gap between germline ends came to 3 bases. The CDR3 sequence is 13 residues long. In nucleotides, the CDR3 is TGTGCCAGCAGGGACTCTGGGGCCAACGTCCTGACTTTC. This gives the protein CASRDSGANVLTF.

The J gene is TRBJ2-3, the V gene TRBV4-3; 10 bases fit TRBD2. The CDR3 is made up of 16 amino acids. Germline CDR1 and CDR2: LGHNA and YSLEER. J lost 1 base, V lost 2 bases, and 3 bases had no gene match. The CDR3 DNA reads as TGCGCCAGCAGCCAAATAGCGGGAGGCGGCACAGATACGCAGTATTTT. This translates into CASSQIAGGGTDTQYF.

V gene TRBV7-2 combines with J gene TRBJ2-1; the match to TRBD2 covers 7 bases. CDR1 is SGHTA, CDR2 FQGNSA, per germline. The CDR3 spans 15 residues. The ends lost 1 base at V and 9 bases at J; junction bases unmatched: 9. DNA for the CDR3: TGTGCCAGCAGCTTAGGGTCGGGAGGTCACCGTGAGCAGTTCTTC. Encoded protein: CASSLGSGGHREQFF.

This chain joins TRBV11-2 and TRBJ2-3, with D possibly being TRBD2 (6 bases). The CDR3 is 15 residues long. CDR1 is SGHAT, CDR2 FQNNGV, per germline. Trimming cost V 5 bases and J 6 bases, with 18 bases left between them. The CDR3 reads CASSDPTSSKDTQYF. The CDR3 nucleotides read TGTGCCAGCAGCGACCCGACTAGTTCGAAGGATACGCAGTATTTT. Drawing the rest from reference TRBV11-2 and TRBJ2-3, the complete variable domain is EAGVAQSPRYKIIEKRQSVAFWCNPISGHATLYWYQQILGQGPKLLIQFQNNGVVDDSQLPKDRFSAERLKGVDSTLKIQPAKLEDSAVYLCASSDPTSSKDTQYFGPGTRLTVL.